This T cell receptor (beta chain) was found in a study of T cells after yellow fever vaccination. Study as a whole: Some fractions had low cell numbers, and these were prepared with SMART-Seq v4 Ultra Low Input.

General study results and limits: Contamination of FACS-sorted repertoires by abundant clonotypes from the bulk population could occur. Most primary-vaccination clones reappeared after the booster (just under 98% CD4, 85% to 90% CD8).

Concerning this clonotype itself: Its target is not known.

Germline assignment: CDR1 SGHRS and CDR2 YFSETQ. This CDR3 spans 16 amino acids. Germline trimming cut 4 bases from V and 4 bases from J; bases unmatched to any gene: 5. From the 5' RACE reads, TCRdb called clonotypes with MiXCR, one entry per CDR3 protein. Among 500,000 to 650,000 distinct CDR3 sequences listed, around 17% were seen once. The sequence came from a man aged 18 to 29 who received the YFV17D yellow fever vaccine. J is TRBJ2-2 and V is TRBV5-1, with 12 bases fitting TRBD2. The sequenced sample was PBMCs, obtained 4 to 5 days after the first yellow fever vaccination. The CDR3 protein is CASSTRTSGVTGELFF. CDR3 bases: TGCGCCAGCAGCACTAGGACTAGCGGGGTCACCGGGGAGCTGTTTTTT.